This TCR beta chain was retrieved from a study of T-cell reconstitution after alpha-beta-depleted transplantation in children. Regarding the study as a whole: Reports say that about two months after transplant, the alpha-beta T cells came out of several hundred graft clones that had expanded. Fresh T-cell production supplied most of the T-cell counts and diversity seen one year after transplant. It was surviving recipient T cells and thymic progenitors that gave some patients high TCRbeta diversity at day 60.

This clonotype occurred a few times. What it binds is unknown. V lost 6 bases and J lost 0, with 13 bases in between. Germline CDR1 reads SGHKS; CDR2 reads YYEKEE (reference sequence). The CDR3 consists of 14 residues. The TCRbeta library was prepared with unique molecular identifiers. MiXCR was run by TCRdb on the PCR reads, yielding one entry per CDR3 protein. The sample consists of some 200,000 distinct CDR3 sequences, under 8.5% of them appearing once. The chain joins TRBV5-5 to TRBJ2-7; D is uncertain. This TCR came from a male patient aged 2-15 years who had a stem cell transplant for acute myeloid leukemia, so the T cells may come from the graft donor. This specimen consisted of PBMCs, mostly from graft donor cells, obtained 360 days after TCRalphabeta/CD19-depleted stem cell transplant. The CDR3 loop is CASTLHASSYEQYV. The CDR3 nucleotides are TGTGCCAGCACCCTACACGCAAGCTCCTACGAGCAGTACGTC.